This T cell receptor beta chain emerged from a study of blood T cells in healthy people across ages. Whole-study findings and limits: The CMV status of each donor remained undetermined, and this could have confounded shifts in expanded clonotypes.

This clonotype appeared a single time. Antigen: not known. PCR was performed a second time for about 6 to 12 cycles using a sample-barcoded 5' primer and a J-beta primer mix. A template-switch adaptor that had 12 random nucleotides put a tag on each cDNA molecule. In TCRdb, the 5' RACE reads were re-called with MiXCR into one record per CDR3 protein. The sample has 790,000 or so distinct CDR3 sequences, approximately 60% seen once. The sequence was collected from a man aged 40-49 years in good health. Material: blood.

The CDR3 reads CASSQLSGLAKNIQYF. The CDR3 DNA reads TGTGCCAGCAGCCAATTGTCCGGACTAGCCAAAAACATTCAGTACTTC. This sequence joins TRBV3-1 and TRBJ2-4, with D possibly being TRBD2 (5 bases). The V gene lost 2 bases and the J gene lost 0 bases, with 11 bases spanning the gap. The CDR3 consists of 16 residues. Germline CDR1 LGHDT, CDR2 YNNKEL (reference sequence).